Each of the 27 T cell receptor beta chains below was sequenced from the same sample in a study of CD8 T cells in Susac syndrome. RNA amounts of roughly 0.45 to 1 ug underwent reverse transcription with random hexamers. TCRdb passed the immunoSEQ multiplex PCR reads through MiXCR, listing each CDR3 protein once. The data contain about 200,000 distinct CDR3 sequences, around 96% of them singletons. Sequences were obtained from CD4+ T cells from PBMCs. These receptors were collected from a human donor with multiple sclerosis.

The chain is built from TRBV24-1 and TRBJ1-5, with 8 bases fitting TRBD1. Losses at the gene ends were 6 bases for V and 0 bases for J; bases not matched to a gene: 6. Per the germline V gene, CDR1 is KGHDR and CDR2 is SFDVKD. The CDR3 totals 16 residues. CDR3 amino acids: CATSSSDRGSNQPQHF. The CDR3 nucleotides read TGTGCCACCAGTTCAAGCGACAGGGGTAGCAATCAGCCCCAGCATTTT.

V gene TRBV12-3 or TRBV12-4 combines with J gene TRBJ2-7; 7 bases are shared with TRBD1. This CDR3 is 13 amino acids long. V gave up 7 bases and J gave up 5 bases; unmatched junction bases: 8. CDR3 DNA sequence: TGTGCCAGCACCATTTCACAGGGGAACGAGCAGTACTTC. Amino acid sequence: CASTISQGNEQYF.

The chain carries TRBV10-3 and TRBJ2-4; no reliable D call. This CDR3 contains 14 residues. Germline V gene data show CDR1 as ENHRY and CDR2 as SYGVKD. Trimming removed 3 bases at V and 5 bases at J, with 11 bases between. DNA for the CDR3: TGTGCCATCAGTGATGAAGCAGACGAAAACATTCAGTACTTC. Its translation is CAISDEADENIQYF.

The V and J genes are TRBV7-2 and TRBJ2-3, with a possible D match to TRBD2 (6 bases). The length of the CDR3 is 16 residues. Germline CDR1 SGHTA, CDR2 FQGNSA. The ends were cut back, 1 base at V and 2 bases at J, with 13 bases in the middle. The CDR3 region is CASSLVGTLNTDTQYF. The CDR3 DNA reads TGTGCCAGCAGCTTAGTAGGGACTCTCAACACAGATACGCAGTATTTT.

V is TRBV18 and J is TRBJ1-2; D might be TRBD1 (6 bases). Germline V gene data show CDR1 as KGHSH and CDR2 as LQKENI. The CDR3 loop spans 13 amino acids. V shed 3 bases and J shed 7 bases, with 12 bases lying between them. The CDR3 loop is CASSPLGGAGYTF. The CDR3, as DNA: TGTGCCAGCTCACCCTTAGGGGGGGCTGGCTACACCTTC.

The chain combines TRBV24-1 with TRBJ1-3; D is uncertain. Between the trimmed V and J ends, which lost 4 bases and 7 bases, there was a span of 4 bases. This CDR3 contains 11 residues. The germline V gene encodes CDR1 KGHDR and CDR2 SFDVKD. The CDR3 DNA is TGTGCCACCAGTGAGGGTAACACCATATATTTT. Its protein product is CATSEGNTIYF.

V is TRBV12-3 or TRBV12-4 and J is TRBJ2-5; 13 nucleotides agree with TRBD2. The V gene end was trimmed by 5 bases and the J gene end by 3 bases; junction bases not matched to a gene: 3. The CDR3 sequence is 15 residues long. The CDR3 protein is CASSPGLAGEETQYF. In nucleotides, the CDR3 is TGTGCCAGCAGTCCAGGACTAGCGGGGGAAGAGACCCAGTACTTC.

The chain is built from TRBV4-1 and TRBJ1-5; D is possibly TRBD1 (5 bases). V was shortened by 0 bases and J by 7 bases, with 19 bases between the two germline ends. The CDR3 length is 17 residues. The germline gives CDR1 MGHRA, CDR2 YSYEKL. The CDR3 is CASSQEVPRARVQPQHF. CDR3 nucleotide sequence: TGCGCCAGCAGCCAAGAAGTGCCCAGGGCCCGGGTGCAGCCCCAGCATTTT.

V gene TRBV20-1 combines with J gene TRBJ2-3; 12 positions match TRBD2. Germline CDR1 DFQATT, CDR2 SNEGSKA (reference sequence). Trimming took 7 bases from V and 0 from J; bases not matched to a gene: 2. The CDR3 is made up of 14 amino acids. For the CDR3, the DNA is TGCAGTGGTGGGACTAGCGGGAGCACAGATACGCAGTATTTT. This translates into CSGGTSGSTDTQYF.

CDR3 loop: CASSVDSNYGYTF. The CDR3 region has the DNA TGTGCCAGCAGTGTGGACAGTAACTATGGCTACACCTTC. This chain joins TRBV2 and TRBJ1-2; D possibly corresponds to TRBD1 (6 bases). V dropped 4 bases and J dropped 1 base, with 7 bases sitting between them. Germline V lookup: CDR1 SNHLY, CDR2 FYNNEI. The CDR3 totals 13 residues.

This sequence joins TRBV20-1 and TRBJ2-3; 10 bases are a match to TRBD2. J lost 2 bases, V lost 0 bases, and 5 bases had no gene match. The CDR3 has 16 residues. CDR1 and CDR2 from the germline V gene are DFQATT and SNEGSKA (reference sequence). The CDR3: CSARDLLAGATDTQYF. CDR3 DNA sequence: TGCAGTGCTAGAGATCTTCTAGCGGGGGCCACAGATACGCAGTATTTT.

This chain's CDR3 is CASSLSVAQYF. DNA of the CDR3: TGTGCCAGCAGTTTATCAGTAGCCCAGTACTTC. The V and J genes are TRBV27 and TRBJ2-5; D gene ambiguous. The germline V gene encodes CDR1 MNHEY and CDR2 SMNVEV (reference sequence). The CDR3 extends over 11 amino acids. Trimming took off 0 bases at V and 9 bases at J, with 5 bases between the two ends.

The chain has TRBV5-6 and TRBJ1-1; D is undetermined. The germline CDR1 and CDR2 sequences are SGHDT and YYEEEE. V was clipped by 1 base and J by 3 bases, with 7 bases between them. This CDR3 comprises 13 residues. The CDR3 DNA is TGTGCCAGCAGCTTGATTATGGACACTGAAGCTTTCTTT. Translation: CASSLIMDTEAFF. Together with reference TRBV5-6 and TRBJ1-1, the CDR3 gives the full variable domain: DAGVTQSPTHLIKTRGQQVTLRCSPKSGHDTVSWYQQALGQGPQFIFQYYEEEERQRGNFPDRFSGHQFPNYSSELNVNALLLGDSALYLCASSLIMDTEAFFGQGTRLTVV.

This rearrangement joins TRBV20-1 to TRBJ2-3, with 10 bases lining up with TRBD1. The CDR3 covers 15 residues. V trimming: 6 bases; J trimming: 3 bases; junction bases outside the gene matches: 9. The germline V gene has CDR1 DFQATT and CDR2 SNEGSKA (reference sequence). The CDR3 region is CSARSRDRGTDTQYF. CDR3 DNA sequence: TGCAGTGCCCGCAGCCGGGACAGGGGAACAGATACGCAGTATTTT.

The chain uses TRBV30 and TRBJ1-2; no clear D. Trimming removed 3 bases at V and 9 bases at J, with 20 bases between. The CDR3 has 14 residues. CDR1 and CDR2 (germline): GTSNPN, SVGIG (reference sequence). In nucleotides, the CDR3 is TGTGCCTGGAGGAGTTCGGACCGCTTAGGGAGCTACACCTTC. Its translation is CAWRSSDRLGSYTF.

V and J are TRBV6-1 and TRBJ2-3; TRBD1 or TRBD2 may be the D gene (5 bases each). The CDR3 length is 18 residues. Trimming removed 6 bases at V and 9 bases at J, with 31 bases between. Per the germline V gene, CDR1 is MNHNS and CDR2 is SASEGT. The CDR3 region has the DNA TGTGCCAGCAGCCTCAGGCACCCCGGGACCGCCCCGGAAGGGACGCAGTATTTT. It encodes CASSLRHPGTAPEGTQYF.

The gene calls are TRBV7-9 and TRBJ2-3; D is possibly TRBD1 or TRBD2 (5 bases each). The ends were cut back, 9 bases at V and 4 bases at J, with 8 bases in the middle. The CDR3 length is 11 residues. The germline CDR1 and CDR2 sequences are SEHNR and FQNEAQ (reference sequence). The CDR3 DNA sequence: TGTGCCAGTCGAGGGGCAGATACGCAGTATTTT. Its protein is CASRGADTQYF.

This clonotype was found once. This chain links TRBV15 with TRBJ2-6; D not resolved. The CDR3 spans 14 residues. Germline V gene sequence: CDR1 LNHNV, CDR2 YYDKDF (reference sequence). The ends were cut back, 3 bases at V and 2 bases at J, with 5 bases in the middle. CDR3 region: CATSSKTGANVLTF. DNA of the CDR3: TGTGCCACCAGCAGTAAAACTGGGGCCAACGTCCTGACTTTC.

The rearrangement links TRBV25-1 to TRBJ2-5; D unresolved. CDR3 length: 17 amino acids. Germline V CDR1 and CDR2: MGHDK, SYGVNS. V was clipped by 8 bases and J by 3 bases, with 25 bases between them. The CDR3 sequence is CASPFGRNQQRKETQYF. The CDR3 bases are TGTGCCAGCCCTTTTGGACGCAACCAACAAAGAAAAGAGACCCAGTACTTC.

The CDR3 loop reads CASSDAGGHADTQYF. The CDR3 bases are TGTGCCAGCAGTGACGCAGGAGGCCACGCAGATACGCAGTATTTT. The rearrangement joins TRBV6-4 to TRBJ2-3; weak D call: TRBD2 (5 bases). CDR1 and CDR2 (germline): MRHNA, SNTAGT. The V gene lost 2 bases and the J gene lost 4 bases, with 13 bases spanning the gap. The CDR3 runs to 15 residues.

This CDR3 reads CSARPGQAPQPQHF. In DNA form, the CDR3 reads TGCAGTGCTAGACCGGGACAGGCGCCTCAGCCCCAGCATTTT. This chain joins TRBV20-1 and TRBJ1-5, with 8 positions matching TRBD1. The germline V gene encodes CDR1 DFQATT and CDR2 SNEGSKA (reference sequence). V trimming: 2 bases; J trimming: 6 bases; junction bases outside the gene matches: 6. The CDR3 is 14 residues long.

The chain recombines TRBV5-1 with TRBJ2-1; the match to TRBD1 covers 9 bases. V gave up 0 bases and J gave up 8 bases; unmatched junction bases: 12. The V gene's germline CDR1 is SGHRS and CDR2 YFSETQ. CDR3 length: 17 amino acids. The CDR3 sequence is CASSLEGQGIYWDEQFF. As DNA, the CDR3 is TGCGCCAGCAGCTTGGAGGGACAGGGTATATACTGGGATGAGCAGTTCTTC.

This sequence joins TRBV6-1 and TRBJ2-7; TRBD2 matches at 8 bases. This CDR3 contains 12 residues. Germline CDR1 reads MNHNS; CDR2 reads SASEGT. Trimming cost V 10 bases and J 2 bases; bases outside gene matches: 4. Here the CDR3 DNA reads TGTGCCACCCCGGGGGGGCCCTACGAGCAGTACTTC. Its translation: CATPGGPYEQYF.

This CDR3 reads CATGLASYEQYF. The CDR3 nucleotides read TGTGCCACTGGACTAGCATCCTACGAGCAGTACTTC. The chain employs TRBV10-3 and TRBJ2-7, with TRBD2 matching over 8 bases. The CDR3 runs to 12 residues. Germline V gene lookup returns CDR1 ENHRY and CDR2 SYGVKD. V gave up 10 bases and J gave up 1 base; unmatched junction bases: 3.

CDR3 nucleotides: TGCAGTGGTAGGACCGGGTCTGAAGCTTTCTTT. The encoded protein is CSGRTGSEAFF. The rearrangement joins TRBV20-1 to TRBJ1-1; D gene uncertain. Germline CDR1 reads DFQATT; CDR2 reads SNEGSKA (reference sequence). The length of the CDR3 is 11 residues. V was cut by 7 bases and J by 6 bases, with 12 bases left in between.

This clonotype was detected only once. The gene calls are TRBV2 and TRBJ2-1; 7 bases line up with TRBD1. The germline V gene encodes CDR1 SNHLY and CDR2 FYNNEI. CDR3 size: 14 residues. J was trimmed by 0 bases and V by 7 bases; bases with no gene match: 3. The CDR3 DNA is TGTGCCAGCACCGACAGGGCCTCCTACAATGAGCAGTTCTTC. It yields the protein CASTDRASYNEQFF.

The DNA for the CDR3 is TGTGCCAGCACTCTTCAACTAGGATCCCATGAGCAGTTCTTC. Amino acids: CASTLQLGSHEQFF. This chain connects TRBV27 to TRBJ2-1, with TRBD2 as a possible D gene (5 bases). Between the trimmed V and J ends, which lost 7 bases and 8 bases, there was a span of 18 bases. This CDR3 is built from 14 residues. The germline CDR1 and CDR2 sequences are MNHEY and SMNVEV (reference sequence).